The 10 T cell receptor beta chains below all came from one sample that was sequenced in a study of OX40 agonist ivuxolimab in advanced cancers. Sequencing was performed with immunoSEQ multiplex PCR; in TCRdb, only in-frame clones are kept and a portion is missing. The repertoire holds fewer than 45,000 clones, with more than 75% as singletons. This material consisted of CD4+ or CD8+ T cells sorted from blood, taken in a trial of the OX40 agonist ivuxolimab. Source of these receptors: an adult with an advanced solid tumor such as melanoma, head and neck, liver or kidney cancer.

Here the CDR3 DNA reads TGTGCCACCAGCGGTCGGGACTCCCCCGATACGCAGTATTTT. Amino acid sequence: CATSGRDSPDTQYF. J is TRBJ2-3 and V is TRBV15, with TRBD2 as a possible D gene (6 bases). The CDR3 has 14 amino acids. Trimming left V 5 bases short and J 6 bases short, with 15 bases between. In germline, CDR1 is LNHNV, CDR2 YYDKDF (reference sequence). Combining the CDR3 with reference TRBV15 and TRBJ2-3 gives the whole variable domain DAMVIQNPRYQVTQFGKPVTLSCSQTLNHNVMYWYQQKSSQAPKLLFHYYDKDFNNEADTPDNFQSRRPNTSFCFLDIRSPGLGDTAMYLCATSGRDSPDTQYFGPGTRLTVL.

This chain links TRBV13 with TRBJ2-3; D is perhaps TRBD1 (5 bases). The CDR3 sequence is 14 residues long. Germline-derived CDR1 and CDR2 are PRHDT and FYEKMQ (reference sequence). Trimming cost V 1 base and J 0 bases, with 5 bases left between them. The DNA of the CDR3 is TGTGCCAGCAGCTTAGAGGGGAGCACAGATACGCAGTATTTT. Translating it yields CASSLEGSTDTQYF.

This chain connects TRBV13 to TRBJ1-2; 8 nucleotides line up with TRBD1. CDR1 is PRHDT and CDR2 is FYEKMQ in the germline V gene (reference sequence). Germline trimming cut 5 bases from V and 4 bases from J; bases unmatched to any gene: 3. The CDR3 runs 13 residues. This CDR3 is CASSPTGVYGYTF. For the CDR3, the DNA is TGTGCCAGCAGCCCGACAGGGGTCTATGGCTACACCTTC.

This CDR3 is CASGTDYTDTQYF. The DNA for the CDR3 is TGTGCCAGCGGGACAGATTACACAGATACGCAGTATTTT. This chain uses TRBV28 with TRBJ2-3, with 7 positions matching TRBD1. The CDR3 has 13 amino acids. Germline loops: CDR1 MDHEN, CDR2 SYDVKM. Losses at the gene ends were 8 bases for V and 2 bases for J; bases not matched to a gene: 4.

The genes are TRBV5-1 and TRBJ2-7; D remains unclear. V shed 0 bases and J shed 4 bases, with 8 bases lying between them. The CDR3 is made up of 13 amino acids. CDR1 and CDR2 (germline): SGHRS, YFSETQ. The CDR3 reads CASSLEGAYEQYF. The CDR3 coding sequence is TGCGCCAGCAGCTTGGAGGGCGCGTACGAGCAGTACTTC.

The chain employs TRBV7-9 and TRBJ1-2; D possibly corresponds to TRBD1 (6 bases). This CDR3 comprises 14 residues. CDR1 and CDR2 (germline): SEHNR, FQNEAQ (reference sequence). V was clipped by 1 base and J by 5 bases, with 11 bases between them. CDR3 residues: CASSLEQGRYGYTF. The CDR3 bases are TGTGCCAGCAGCTTAGAACAGGGCCGGTATGGCTACACCTTC.

V and J are TRBV5-1 and TRBJ2-7; no clear D. Germline loops: CDR1 SGHRS, CDR2 YFSETQ. The CDR3 covers 14 residues. V shed 4 bases and J shed 5 bases, with 16 bases lying between them. CDR3 nucleotide sequence: TGCGCCAGCAGCCTGCTGCAGGACGGCCACGAGCAGTACTTC. Translation gives CASSLLQDGHEQYF.

The chain links TRBV29-1 to TRBJ1-3, with unresolved D. The length of the CDR3 is 10 residues. V was clipped by 5 bases and J by 8 bases, with 7 bases between them. Germline V gene lookup returns CDR1 SQVTM and CDR2 ANQGSEA. The CDR3 loop is CSVLADTIYF. The CDR3 DNA is TGCAGCGTTCTTGCGGACACCATATATTTT. Variable domain in full (rest from reference TRBV29-1 and TRBJ1-3): SAVISQKPSRDICQRGTSLTIQCQVDSQVTMMFWYRQQPGQSLTLIATANQGSEATYESGFVIDKFPISRPNLTFSTLTVSNMSPEDSSIYLCSVLADTIYFGEGSWLTVV.

The CDR3 coding sequence is TGTGCCACCAGCAGCGACTTCCCGGGACAGGGACCAGGGGAATATGGCTACACCTTC. As protein: CATSSDFPGQGPGEYGYTF. The genes are TRBV15 and TRBJ1-2, with 9 bases matching TRBD1. With 3 bases clipped from V and 5 bases from J, the junction kept 19 bases outside the gene matches. CDR3 length: 19 amino acids. Germline lookup yields CDR1 LNHNV and CDR2 YYDKDF (reference sequence). Full variable domain (outside the CDR3, taken from reference TRBV15 and TRBJ1-2): DAMVIQNPRYQVTQFGKPVTLSCSQTLNHNVMYWYQQKSSQAPKLLFHYYDKDFNNEADTPDNFQSRRPNTSFCFLDIRSPGLGDTAMYLCATSSDFPGQGPGEYGYTFGSGTRLTVV.

The chain carries TRBV7-2 and TRBJ1-5; 7 bases align to TRBD1. Germline CDR1 SGHTA, CDR2 FQGNSA. The length of the CDR3 is 15 residues. Trimming at V came to 1 base and at J to 12 bases, leaving 12 bases not matched to a gene. CDR3 sequence reads: CASSLDSVYGTDQHF. DNA for the CDR3: TGTGCCAGCAGCTTAGACTCCGTTTACGGGACAGACCAGCATTTT.